Listed below are T cell receptor beta chains from one sample, sequenced in a study of blood T cell repertoires in COVID-19. The data were produced by immunoSEQ multiplex PCR, yet TCRdb's version contains in-frame clones alone and is incomplete. The sample holds fewer than 90,000 clones; approximately 90% are singletons and the top ten take around 0.44%. Sample: peripheral blood. The receptors stem from a man between 60 and 75 years old with acute or convalescent COVID-19. The CDR3 runs from the conserved cysteine through the conserved F or W. A D gene is named only where the DNA matches it firmly. Size values are once, few and many counts, or a class for expanded clones, and some rows have none.

size | D | J | V | DNA | CDR3
- | TRBD2 | TRBJ2-3 | TRBV19 | TGTGCCAGTAGCAGGTCCGGGACTAGCGGGGGTATCACAGATACGCAGTATTTT | CASSRSGTSGGITDTQYF
- | - | TRBJ1-2 | TRBV5-1 | TGCGCCAGCAGCTTGGTTCAGGGCACATATGGCTACACCTTC | CASSLVQGTYGYTF
- | - | TRBJ1-1 | TRBV19 | TGTGCCAGTAGTATCCCCAGGGGTAAGAACACTGAAGCTTTCTTT | CASSIPRGKNTEAFF
- | TRBD2 | TRBJ2-1 | TRBV19 | TGTGCCAGTAGTCTTCTAGCGGGGGGGCCGGGATCCTACGAATACAATGAGCAGTTCTTC | CASSLLAGGPGSYEYNEQFF
once | - | TRBJ2-3 | TRBV29-1 | TGCAGCGTTAGTGATTTGACAGTGGGCACAGATACGCAGTATTTT | CSVSDLTVGTDTQYF
- | TRBD1 | TRBJ1-2 | TRBV11-2 | TGTGCCAGCAGCTTAGGCTGGGACAGGGGAAACTATGGCTACACCTTC | CASSLGWDRGNYGYTF
- | TRBD2 | TRBJ2-1 | TRBV6-1 | TGTGCCAGCAGTGAGAAGCGGGACGGGGTGGGCAATGAGCAGTTCTTC | CASSEKRDGVGNEQFF
- | - | TRBJ2-7 | TRBV24-1 | TGTGCCACCAGTCCGACAGTGGCCCCTTACGAGCAGTACTTC | CATSPTVAPYEQYF
- | TRBD2 | TRBJ2-1 | TRBV5-1 | TGCGCCAGCAGCTTGGTAGCCGGGACTAGCGGGATCGGTGAGCAGTTCTTC | CASSLVAGTSGIGEQFF
- | - | TRBJ1-1 | TRBV24-1 | TGTGCCACCAGCCACTTGGAAGCTTTCTTT | CATSHLEAFF
- | - | TRBJ2-1 | TRBV11-3 | TGTGCCAGCAGCTTAGACTCCTCCGCCTACAATGAGCAGTTCTTC | CASSLDSSAYNEQFF
- | TRBD1 | TRBJ2-1 | TRBV7-6 | TGTGCCAGCAGCCGGGACAGGGAAACCTACAATGAGCAGTTCTTC | CASSRDRETYNEQFF
- | TRBD1 | TRBJ2-2 | TRBV10-3 | TGTGCCATCAGTGAGGGGTGGGACAGTGGGCTGTTTTTT | CAISEGWDSGLFF
- | - | TRBJ2-7 | TRBV6-1 | TGTGCCAGCAGTGAAGCGGGCTTTCCAACTGAGAGAGTGTCCTTC | CASSEAGFPTERVSF
- | - | TRBJ1-5 | TRBV6-5 | TGTGCCAGCAGCCAGACGGAGAGCAATCAGCCCCAGCATTTT | CASSQTESNQPQHF
- | - | TRBJ1-5 | TRBV19 | TGTGCCAGTAGTATTGGGCAGGGCCATCAGCCCCAGCATTTT | CASSIGQGHQPQHF
- | - | TRBJ1-4 | TRBV11-2 | TGTGCCAGCAGCTTAGGAGGGAACGGCGAAAAACTGTTTTTT | CASSLGGNGEKLFF
- | TRBD2 | TRBJ2-5 | TRBV4-2 | TGTGCCAGCAGCCAAGAGGGGGGGGCCCAGTACTTC | CASSQEGGAQYF
- | - | TRBJ2-5 | TRBV29-1 | TGCGCGCGGAGGACAGTCCAAGAGACCCAGTACTTC | CARRTVQETQYF
- | TRBD1 | TRBJ1-4 | TRBV5-6 | TGTGCCAGCAGCTGGGGGACAGGGGCAACTAATGAAAAACTGTTTTTT | CASSWGTGATNEKLFF
- | - | TRBJ2-5 | TRBV5-1 | TGCGCCAGCAGCTTGGGTCCGGGGTCCCACGAGACCCAGTACTTC | CASSLGPGSHETQYF
- | - | TRBJ2-5 | TRBV9 | TGTGCCAGCAGCGTAGGGGGCGCGCTGGAGACCCAGTACTTC | CASSVGGALETQYF
- | TRBD2 | TRBJ2-7 | TRBV7-9 | TGTGCCAGCAGCACAGCCGGGACTAGCTCCTACGAGCAGTACTTC | CASSTAGTSSYEQYF
- | TRBD1 | TRBJ2-3 | TRBV2 | TGTGCCAGCAACCAGGACAGGGGAAGCACAGATACGCAGTATTTT | CASNQDRGSTDTQYF
- | TRBD1 | TRBJ2-2 | TRBV7-3 | TGTGCCAGCAGCTTAGCGGGGACAGGGGGATCAGGGGAGCTGTTTTTT | CASSLAGTGGSGELFF
- | TRBD1 | TRBJ1-5 | TRBV19 | TGTGCCAGTAGTGGACCGGGACAGGGGAGCAATCAGCCCCAGCATTTT | CASSGPGQGSNQPQHF
- | - | TRBJ1-2 | TRBV10-3 | TGTGCCATCAGTGCCGAACAGGGAATCTATGGCTACACCTTC | CAISAEQGIYGYTF
few | TRBD1 | TRBJ1-1 | TRBV30 | TGTGCCTGGAGTACAGGGGGGGACACTGAAGCTTTCTTT | CAWSTGGDTEAFF
- | - | TRBJ1-3 | TRBV25-1 | TGTGCCAGCACCCCGAGACAGAGCTCTGGAAACACCATATATTTT | CASTPRQSSGNTIYF
- | TRBD2 | TRBJ2-2 | TRBV6-6 | TGTGCCAGCAGTCTCGGGGGAGGGGCGAACACCGGGGAGCTGTTTTTT | CASSLGGGANTGELFF
- | - | TRBJ2-5 | TRBV9 | TGTGCCAGCAGCGTAGGAGGTCCAGGGGAGACCCAGTACTTC | CASSVGGPGETQYF
- | TRBD2 | TRBJ2-3 | TRBV3-1/TRBV3-2 | TGTGCCAGCAGTCTTCGCGGGGGGGCCTGGGGTTCGCAGTATTTT | CASSLRGGAWGSQYF
- | - | TRBJ2-3 | TRBV19 | TGTGCCAGCCGAGTGTCAGGGAGCACAGATACGCAGTATTTT | CASRVSGSTDTQYF
- | - | TRBJ1-1 | TRBV2 | TGTGCCAGCAGTGCGGGGGGCTTGGCCGAAGCTTTCTTT | CASSAGGLAEAFF
- | - | TRBJ2-7 | TRBV9 | TGTGCCAGCAGCGTAGCTCCTAATCCCCACGAGCAGTACTTC | CASSVAPNPHEQYF
- | - | TRBJ1-2 | TRBV6-5 | TGTGCCAGCAGTAGCCCCTGGACTGTCGGGAATGGCTACACCTTC | CASSSPWTVGNGYTF
- | - | TRBJ1-1 | TRBV5-1 | TGCGCCAGCAGCCTGGGTTTTTACACGAACACTGAAGCTTTCTTT | CASSLGFYTNTEAFF
few | - | TRBJ1-1 | TRBV3-1/TRBV3-2 | TGTGCCAGCAGCCAACAGGGTAACACTGAAGCTTTCTTT | CASSQQGNTEAFF
- | - | TRBJ1-5 | TRBV30 | TGTGCCTGGAGTCTAGGGGGGGAACAGCCCCAGCATTTT | CAWSLGGEQPQHF
- | TRBD1 | TRBJ1-5 | TRBV6-5 | TGTGCCAGCAGCAACCAGACAGGGGCCAATCAGCCCCAGCATTTT | CASSNQTGANQPQHF
- | - | TRBJ1-2 | TRBV6-2/TRBV6-3 | TGTGCCAGCAGTTACGAGGGTCGTTACTACACCTTC | CASSYEGRYYTF
- | - | TRBJ2-5 | TRBV2 | TGTGCCAGCAGGGGGGACTCAGAGACCCAGTACTTC | CASRGDSETQYF
- | - | TRBJ2-2 | TRBV5-1 | TGCGCCAGCAGCTTGAATTCGGGACTTGGGAACACCGGGGAGCTGTTTTTT | CASSLNSGLGNTGELFF
- | - | TRBJ1-5 | TRBV7-2 | TGTGCCAGCAGCTCACCTCCCTCCGCCCCCCAAGCCAATCAGCCCCAGCATTTT | CASSSPPSAPQANQPQHF
- | TRBD2 | TRBJ2-1 | TRBV28 | TGTGCCAGCAGCTCAACGGGGGGGTCCTACAATGAGCAGTTCTTC | CASSSTGGSYNEQFF
- | - | TRBJ2-3 | TRBV7-9 | TGTGCCAGCAGCTTCCAGGGGTGGGGCACAGATACGCAGTATTTT | CASSFQGWGTDTQYF